These T cell receptor beta chains were read from a single sample in a study of T-cell memory formation after mild COVID-19. TCRdb called the 5' RACE reads again in MiXCR, with one record for every CDR3 protein. The sample records 550,000 to 700,000 distinct CDR3 sequences, 15% to 20% being singletons. Material for sequencing was PBMCs or a T cell subset sorted from them (not recorded which). These receptors came from an adult woman who had mild COVID-19 (a few samples of this study predate the infection). Cell type and time point are not known. Each CDR3 is given with its conserved first and last residue. A D gene is named only where the DNA matches it firmly. The listing skips clone size in some rows; elsewhere it reads once, few, many or a size class.

d_call clone_size j_call v_call cdr3_aa cdr3_nt
TRBD1 NA TRBJ1-1 TRBV9 CDSSLPQGENTEAFF TGTGACAGCAGCCTACCACAGGGGGAAAACACTGAAGCTTTCTTT
TRBD2 NA TRBJ2-3 TRBV6-5 CASSYSGSSGDFTDTQYF TGTGCCAGCAGTTACTCTGGAAGTAGCGGGGACTTCACAGATACGCAGTATTTT
TRBD1 NA TRBJ2-3 TRBV7-2 CASRKTGTGVNTQYF TGTGCCAGCAGGAAAACCGGGACAGGGGTGAATACGCAGTATTTT
NA few TRBJ1-2 TRBV9 CASSVEVDMPNYGYTF TGTGCCAGCAGCGTGGAGGTAGACATGCCGAACTATGGCTACACCTTC
NA NA TRBJ2-1 TRBV19 CASRGFDNEQFF TGTGCCAGCCGCGGGTTCGACAATGAGCAGTTCTTC
NA NA TRBJ2-1 TRBV5-1 CASRGLSSYNEQFF TGCGCCAGCCGGGGACTGAGCTCCTACAATGAGCAGTTCTTC
NA NA TRBJ1-5 TRBV6-2/TRBV6-3 CASSYSSRAQPQHF TGTGCCAGCAGTTACTCGAGCAGGGCTCAGCCCCAGCATTTT
TRBD1 NA TRBJ2-2 TRBV5-6 CASSLKAYRGVTGELFF TGTGCCAGCAGCTTGAAGGCTTACAGGGGAGTCACCGGGGAGCTGTTTTTT
NA few TRBJ1-5 TRBV6-6 CASSYWGGAEMSVPQHF TGTGCCAGCAGTTACTGGGGGGGGGCCGAGATGAGTGTTCCCCAGCATTTT
TRBD1 few TRBJ2-1 TRBV7-8 CASSLVRDRGYNEQFF TGTGCCAGCAGCTTAGTTCGGGACAGGGGTTACAATGAGCAGTTCTTC
TRBD1 many TRBJ1-2 TRBV12-3/TRBV12-4 CASSLTGTNYGYTF TGTGCCAGCAGTTTGACAGGGACCAACTATGGCTACACCTTC
NA few TRBJ1-5 TRBV19 CASSIGGGFNQPQHF TGTGCCAGTAGTATAGGAGGAGGTTTCAATCAGCCCCAGCATTTT
TRBD2 once TRBJ2-3 TRBV3-1 CASSQRRAGRDTQYF TGTGCCAGCAGCCAAAGAAGAGCGGGGCGAGATACGCAGTATTTT
NA NA TRBJ1-1 TRBV7-8 CASSGGRMNTEAFF TGTGCCAGCAGCGGAGGGAGGATGAACACTGAAGCTTTCTTT
NA NA TRBJ2-2 TRBV29-1 CSAIGAPRGTGELFF TGCAGCGCTATTGGGGCCCCCCGGGGAACCGGGGAGCTGTTTTTT
NA few TRBJ2-5 TRBV4-1 CASSQVAQETQYF TGCGCCAGCAGCCAAGTGGCGCAAGAGACCCAGTACTTC
NA NA TRBJ2-7 TRBV5-1 CASSLILTQGSSYEQYF TGCGCCAGCAGCTTGATCCTTACCCAGGGGAGCTCCTACGAGCAGTACTTC
TRBD1 NA TRBJ2-1 TRBV20-1 CSAGQGSEQFF TGCAGTGCCGGACAGGGGAGTGAGCAGTTCTTC
TRBD2 NA TRBJ2-1 TRBV24-1 CATSDVTSGSDEQFF TGTGCCACCAGTGATGTGACTAGCGGGAGCGATGAGCAGTTCTTC
NA many TRBJ2-7 TRBV7-2 CASSLAASSYEQYF TGTGCCAGCAGCTTAGCAGCGAGCTCCTACGAGCAGTACTTC
NA NA TRBJ2-1 TRBV5-6 CASSLLATEGYNEQFF TGTGCCAGCAGCCTTTTAGCGACGGAGGGTTACAATGAGCAGTTCTTC
NA few TRBJ1-2 TRBV4-1 CASSQAVNQPNYGYTF TGCGCCAGCAGCCAGGCGGTAAACCAGCCCAACTATGGCTACACCTTC
NA NA TRBJ1-5 TRBV30 CAWSTAVDEPQHF TGTGCCTGGAGTACAGCGGTTGATGAGCCCCAGCATTTT
TRBD1 few TRBJ1-4 TRBV5-1 CASSPGTGSREKLFF TGCGCCAGCAGCCCAGGGACAGGGTCGCGTGAAAAACTGTTTTTT
NA NA TRBJ2-5 TRBV4-3 CASSQGSGATWETQYF TGCGCCAGCAGCCAAGGGTCAGGGGCGACCTGGGAGACCCAGTACTTC
NA few TRBJ1-2 TRBV6-5 CASSYTGNYGYTF TGTGCCAGCAGTTATACAGGGAACTATGGCTACACCTTC
TRBD1 few TRBJ1-1 TRBV12-3/TRBV12-4 CASSPDRVVAFF TGTGCCAGCAGTCCCGACAGGGTAGTTGCTTTCTTT
TRBD1 NA TRBJ2-1 TRBV5-6 CASSILDREEQFF TGTGCCAGCAGCATCCTAGACAGGGAAGAGCAGTTCTTC
TRBD1 few TRBJ2-5 TRBV29-1 CATGVYETQYF TGTGCGACAGGGGTTTATGAGACCCAGTACTTC
NA many TRBJ2-1 TRBV3-1 CASSPGHAYNEQFF TGTGCCAGCAGCCCGGGACACGCCTACAATGAGCAGTTCTTC
NA NA TRBJ2-5 TRBV5-1 CASSLRSGGKETQYF TGCGCCAGCAGCCTTCGGTCCGGGGGAAAAGAGACCCAGTACTTC